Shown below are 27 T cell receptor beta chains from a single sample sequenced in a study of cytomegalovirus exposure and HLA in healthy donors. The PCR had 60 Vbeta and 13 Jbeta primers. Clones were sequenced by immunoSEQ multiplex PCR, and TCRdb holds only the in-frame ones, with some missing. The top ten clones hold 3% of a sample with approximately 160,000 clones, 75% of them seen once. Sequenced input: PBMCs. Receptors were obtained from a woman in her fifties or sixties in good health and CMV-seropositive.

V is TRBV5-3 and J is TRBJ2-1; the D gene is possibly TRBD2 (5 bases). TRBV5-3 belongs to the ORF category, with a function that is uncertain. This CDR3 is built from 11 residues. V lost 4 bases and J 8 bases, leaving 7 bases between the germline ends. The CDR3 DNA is TGTGCCAGAAGCCAGGAGGATGAGCAGTTCTTC. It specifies CARSQEDEQFF.

CDR3 loop: CASSRGSEKLFF. The CDR3 nucleotides read TGTGCCAGCAGCCGCGGGAGTGAAAAACTGTTTTTT. The rearrangement links TRBV28 to TRBJ1-4; no clear D gene. Germline CDR1 reads MDHEN; CDR2 reads SYDVKM. The V gene lost 6 bases and the J gene lost 7 bases, with 9 bases spanning the gap. This CDR3 has 12 residues.

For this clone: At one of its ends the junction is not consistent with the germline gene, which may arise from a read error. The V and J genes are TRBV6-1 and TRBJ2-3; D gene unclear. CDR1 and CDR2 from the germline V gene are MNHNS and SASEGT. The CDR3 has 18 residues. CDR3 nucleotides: TGTGCCAGCAGTGAAGCACCCCTCGTTTGGGTTCTCACAGATACGCAGTACTTT. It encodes CASSEAPLVWVLTDTQYF.

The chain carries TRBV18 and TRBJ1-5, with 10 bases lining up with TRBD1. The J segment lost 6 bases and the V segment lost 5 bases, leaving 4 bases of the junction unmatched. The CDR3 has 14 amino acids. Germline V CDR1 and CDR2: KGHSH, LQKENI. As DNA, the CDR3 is TGTGCCAGCTCAAGACAGGGGGCCGGTCAGCCCCAGCATTTT. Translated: CASSRQGAGQPQHF.

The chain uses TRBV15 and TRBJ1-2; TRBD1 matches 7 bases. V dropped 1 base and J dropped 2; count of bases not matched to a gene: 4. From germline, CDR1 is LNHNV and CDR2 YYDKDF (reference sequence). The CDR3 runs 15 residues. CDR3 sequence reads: CATSRVTGPNYGYTF. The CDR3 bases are TGTGCCACCAGCAGAGTGACAGGGCCCAACTATGGCTACACCTTC.

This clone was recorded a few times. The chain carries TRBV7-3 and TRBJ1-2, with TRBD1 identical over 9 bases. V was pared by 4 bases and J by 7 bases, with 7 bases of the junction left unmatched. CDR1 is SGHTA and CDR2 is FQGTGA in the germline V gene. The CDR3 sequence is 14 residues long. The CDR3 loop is CASSSTGGGGGYTF. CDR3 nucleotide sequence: TGTGCCAGCAGCTCCACAGGGGGCGGTGGTGGCTACACCTTC.

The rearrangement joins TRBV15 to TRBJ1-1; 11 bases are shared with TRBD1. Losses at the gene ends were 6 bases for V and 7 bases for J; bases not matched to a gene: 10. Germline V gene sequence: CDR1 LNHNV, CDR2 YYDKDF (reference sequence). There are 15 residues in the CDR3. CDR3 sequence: CATRISRTGGHEAFF. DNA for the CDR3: TGTGCCACCAGGATAAGTAGGACAGGGGGCCATGAAGCTTTCTTT. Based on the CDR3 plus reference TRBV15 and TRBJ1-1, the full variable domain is DAMVIQNPRYQVTQFGKPVTLSCSQTLNHNVMYWYQQKSSQAPKLLFHYYDKDFNNEADTPDNFQSRRPNTSFCFLDIRSPGLGDTAMYLCATRISRTGGHEAFFGQGTRLTVV.

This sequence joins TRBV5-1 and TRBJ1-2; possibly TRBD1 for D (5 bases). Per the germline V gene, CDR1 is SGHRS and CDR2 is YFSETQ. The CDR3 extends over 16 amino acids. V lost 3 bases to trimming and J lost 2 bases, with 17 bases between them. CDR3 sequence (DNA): TGCGCCAGCAGCTCGTCTGGCGACAGAAGCAACTATGGCTACACCTTC. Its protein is CASSSSGDRSNYGYTF.

The CDR3 DNA reads TGTGCCAGCAGCCACGATAGCGGAACTCCCTGGCAAGAGACCCAGTACTTC. Protein: CASSHDSGTPWQETQYF. The rearrangement joins TRBV4-2 to TRBJ2-5; tentatively, D is TRBD2 (6 bases). Trimming took 3 bases from V and 2 from J, leaving 19 bases between them. Germline V lookup: CDR1 LGHNA, CDR2 YNFKEQ. The length of the CDR3 is 17 residues.

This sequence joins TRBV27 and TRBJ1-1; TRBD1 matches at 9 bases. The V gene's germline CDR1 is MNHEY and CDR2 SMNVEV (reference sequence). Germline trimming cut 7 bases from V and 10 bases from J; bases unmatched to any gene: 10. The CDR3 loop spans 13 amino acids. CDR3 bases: TGTGCCAGCAAGGGGACAGGGACGGGGGGAGCTTTCTTT. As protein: CASKGTGTGGAFF.

The CDR3 here is CAWSVGGIGRNTEAFF. CDR3 DNA sequence: TGTGCCTGGAGTGTAGGGGGAATTGGGAGGAACACTGAAGCTTTCTTT. J is TRBJ1-1 and V is TRBV30; tentatively, D is TRBD1 (6 bases). Per germline, CDR1 GTSNPN and CDR2 SVGIG (reference sequence). The CDR3 contains 16 residues. Trimming removed 0 bases at V and 1 base at J, with 15 bases between.

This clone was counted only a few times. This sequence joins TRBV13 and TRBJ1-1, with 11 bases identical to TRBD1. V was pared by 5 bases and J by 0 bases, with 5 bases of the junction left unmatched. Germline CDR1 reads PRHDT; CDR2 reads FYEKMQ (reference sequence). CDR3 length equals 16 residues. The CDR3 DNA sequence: TGTGCCAGCAGCCCAGGGACAGGGGGAGTGAACACTGAAGCTTTCTTT. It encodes CASSPGTGGVNTEAFF.

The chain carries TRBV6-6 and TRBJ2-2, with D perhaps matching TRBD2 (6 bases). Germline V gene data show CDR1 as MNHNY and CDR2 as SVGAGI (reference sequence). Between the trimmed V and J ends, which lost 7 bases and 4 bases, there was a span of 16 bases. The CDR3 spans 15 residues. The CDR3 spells CASTNGGVPTGELFF. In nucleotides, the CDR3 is TGTGCCAGCACTAACGGGGGTGTCCCCACCGGGGAGCTGTTTTTT.

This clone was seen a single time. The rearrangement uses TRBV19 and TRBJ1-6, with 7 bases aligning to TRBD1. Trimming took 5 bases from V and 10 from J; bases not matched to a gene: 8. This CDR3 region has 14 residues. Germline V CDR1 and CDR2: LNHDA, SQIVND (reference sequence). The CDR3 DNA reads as TGTGCCAGTAGTCTAGGGGGCATGGGGTCACCCCTCCACTTT. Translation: CASSLGGMGSPLHF.

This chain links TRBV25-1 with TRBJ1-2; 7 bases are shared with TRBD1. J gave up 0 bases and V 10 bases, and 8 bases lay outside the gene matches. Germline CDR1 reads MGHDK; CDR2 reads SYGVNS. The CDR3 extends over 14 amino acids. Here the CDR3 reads CATGDSSTNYGYTF. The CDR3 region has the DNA TGTGCCACCGGGGACAGCTCTACTAACTATGGCTACACCTTC.

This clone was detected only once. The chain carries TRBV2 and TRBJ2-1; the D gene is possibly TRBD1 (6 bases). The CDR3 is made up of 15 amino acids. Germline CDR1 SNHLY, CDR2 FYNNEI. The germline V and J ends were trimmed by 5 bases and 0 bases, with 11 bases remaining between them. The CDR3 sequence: CASSLTGSSYNEQFF. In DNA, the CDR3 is TGTGCCAGCAGTCTCACAGGGAGCTCCTACAATGAGCAGTTCTTC.

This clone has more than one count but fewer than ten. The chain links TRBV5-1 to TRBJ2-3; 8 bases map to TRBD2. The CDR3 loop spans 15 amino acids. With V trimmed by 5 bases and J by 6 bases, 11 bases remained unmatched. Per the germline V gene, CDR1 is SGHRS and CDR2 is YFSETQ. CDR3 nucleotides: TGCGCCAGCAGTCAGGAGGGACTAGATTTGGATACGCAGTATTTT. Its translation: CASSQEGLDLDTQYF. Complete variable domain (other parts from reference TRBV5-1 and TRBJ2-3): KAGVTQTPRYLIKTRGQQVTLSCSPISGHRSVSWYQQTPGQGLQFLFEYFSETQRNKGNFPGRFSGRQFSNSRSEMNVSTLELGDSALYLCASSQEGLDLDTQYFGPGTRLTVL.

CDR3 loop: CASSDPGTGNGYTF. The DNA of the CDR3 is TGTGCCAGCAGTGACCCAGGGACAGGGAATGGCTACACCTTC. This sequence joins TRBV25-1 and TRBJ1-2; 9 nucleotides agree with TRBD1. Germline CDR1 MGHDK, CDR2 SYGVNS. The CDR3 runs to 14 residues. Unmatched junction bases numbered 5, after V lost 3 bases and J lost 6 bases.

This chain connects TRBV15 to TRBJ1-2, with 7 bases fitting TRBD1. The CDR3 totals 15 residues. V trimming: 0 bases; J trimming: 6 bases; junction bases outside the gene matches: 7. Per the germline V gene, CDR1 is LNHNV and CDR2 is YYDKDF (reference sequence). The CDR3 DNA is TGTGCCACCAGCAGAGAGGGGGACAGTGCTCATGGCTACACCTTC. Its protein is CATSREGDSAHGYTF.

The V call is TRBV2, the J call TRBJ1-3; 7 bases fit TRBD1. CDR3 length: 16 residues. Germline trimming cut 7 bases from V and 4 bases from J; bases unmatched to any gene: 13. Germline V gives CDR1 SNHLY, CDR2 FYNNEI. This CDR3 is CASKVTTTGRGNTIYF. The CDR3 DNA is TGTGCCAGCAAGGTAACCACGACAGGGCGCGGAAACACCATATATTTT.

In DNA form, the CDR3 reads TGTGCCATCAGCGGGACAGGGCCAGAGGGAGAAGCTTTCTTT. It specifies CAISGTGPEGEAFF. J is TRBJ1-1 and V is TRBV10-3; the match to TRBD1 covers 9 bases. The CDR3 has 14 amino acids. V lost 6 bases to trimming and J lost 8 bases; unmatched junction nucleotides: 10. Germline-derived CDR1 and CDR2 are ENHRY and SYGVKD.

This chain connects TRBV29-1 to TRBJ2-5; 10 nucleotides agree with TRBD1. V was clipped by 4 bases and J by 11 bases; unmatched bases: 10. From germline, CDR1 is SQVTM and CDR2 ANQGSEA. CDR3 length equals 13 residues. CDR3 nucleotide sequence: TGCAGCGTTGCCAGACAGGGGGCGGGTGAGCAGTACTTC. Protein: CSVARQGAGEQYF. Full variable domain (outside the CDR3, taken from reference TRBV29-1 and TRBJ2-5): SAVISQKPSRDICQRGTSLTIQCQVDSQVTMMFWYRQQPGQSLTLIATANQGSEATYESGFVIDKFPISRPNLTFSTLTVSNMSPEDSSIYLCSVARQGAGEQYFGPGTRLLVL.

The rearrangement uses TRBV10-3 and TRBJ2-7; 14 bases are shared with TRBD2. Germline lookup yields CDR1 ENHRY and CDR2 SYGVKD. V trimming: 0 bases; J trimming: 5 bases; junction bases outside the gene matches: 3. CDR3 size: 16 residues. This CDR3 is CAISESLTSGGDEQYF. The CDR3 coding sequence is TGTGCCATCAGTGAGTCTCTGACTAGCGGGGGGGACGAGCAGTACTTC.

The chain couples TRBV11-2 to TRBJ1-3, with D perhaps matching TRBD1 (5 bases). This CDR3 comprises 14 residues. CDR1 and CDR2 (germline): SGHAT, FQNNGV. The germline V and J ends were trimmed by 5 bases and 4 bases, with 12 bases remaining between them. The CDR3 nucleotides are TGTGCCAGCAGCCCCAGGGTTGGAGGAAACACCATATATTTT. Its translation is CASSPRVGGNTIYF.

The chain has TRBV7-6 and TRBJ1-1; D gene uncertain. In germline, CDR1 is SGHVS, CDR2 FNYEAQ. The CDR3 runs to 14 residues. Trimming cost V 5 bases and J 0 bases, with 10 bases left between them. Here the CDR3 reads CASSREQLNTEAFF. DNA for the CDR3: TGTGCCAGCAGCCGCGAACAGTTGAACACTGAAGCTTTCTTT.

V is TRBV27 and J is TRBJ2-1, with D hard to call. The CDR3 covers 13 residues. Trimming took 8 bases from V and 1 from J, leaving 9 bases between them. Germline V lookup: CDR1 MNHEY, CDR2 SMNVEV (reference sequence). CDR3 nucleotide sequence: TGTGCCAGCGGCCCTCATTCCTACAATGAGCAGTTCTTC. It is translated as CASGPHSYNEQFF.

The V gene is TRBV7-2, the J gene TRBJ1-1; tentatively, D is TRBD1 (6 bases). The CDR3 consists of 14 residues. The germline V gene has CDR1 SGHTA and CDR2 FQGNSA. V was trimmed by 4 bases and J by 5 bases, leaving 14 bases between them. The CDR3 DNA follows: TGTGCCAGCAGCTCAACTACAGGGAGAACTGAAGCTTTCTTT. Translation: CASSSTTGRTEAFF.